What follows are 16 T cell receptor beta chains derived from one specimen sequenced in a study of T cell responses to AZD1222 COVID-19 vaccine. Sequencing was performed with immunoSEQ multiplex PCR; in TCRdb, only in-frame clones are kept and a portion is missing. The sample lists 20,000 or so clones, roughly 84% occurring once. The sequencing used peripheral blood, collected 28 days after the second AZD1222 dose. Receptors originate from an adult who received the AZD1222 COVID-19 vaccine.

This sequence joins TRBV29-1 and TRBJ2-7, with no clear D. The germline gives CDR1 SQVTM, CDR2 ANQGSEA. Trimming left V 4 bases short and J 7 bases short, with 14 bases between. The CDR3 has 12 amino acids. CDR3 sequence: CSVGDDLGEQYF. The CDR3 region has the DNA TGCAGCGTTGGAGATGACTTGGGTGAGCAGTACTTC.

The V and J genes are TRBV7-8 and TRBJ1-5; TRBD1 agrees at 7 bases. The V gene end was trimmed by 2 bases and the J gene end by 6 bases; junction bases not matched to a gene: 7. This CDR3 has 15 residues. CDR1 SGHVS and CDR2 FQNEAQ come from the germline V gene. The DNA of the CDR3 is TGTGCCAGCAGCTTATACCGACAGGGTGGTCAGCCCCAGCATTTT. Its translation: CASSLYRQGGQPQHF.

The V call is TRBV7-9, the J call TRBJ1-5, with 9 bases fitting TRBD1. The V gene end was trimmed by 5 bases and the J gene end by 3 bases; junction bases not matched to a gene: 5. Germline V lookup: CDR1 SEHNR, CDR2 FQNEAQ (reference sequence). This CDR3 comprises 15 residues. CDR3 residues: CASSMGQGFNQPQHF. CDR3 coding DNA: TGTGCCAGCAGCATGGGACAGGGATTCAATCAGCCCCAGCATTTT. Looking up the rest from reference TRBV7-9 and TRBJ1-5 gives the full variable domain: DTGVSQNPRHKITKRGQNVTFRCDPISEHNRLYWYRQTLGQGPEFLTYFQNEAQLEKSRLLSDRFSAERPKGSFSTLEIQRTEQGDSAMYLCASSMGQGFNQPQHFGDGTRLSIL.

In nucleotides, the CDR3 is TGTGCCACCAGCAGAGACGCGGTGGGGTTTAATGGCTACACCTTC. Its translation: CATSRDAVGFNGYTF. The chain uses TRBV15 and TRBJ1-2; D is undetermined. The CDR3 is made up of 15 amino acids. Looked up from germline, CDR1 is LNHNV and CDR2 is YYDKDF (reference sequence). V shed 0 bases and J shed 6 bases, with 14 bases lying between them.

The chain links TRBV28 to TRBJ2-7; maybe TRBD1 (6 bases). CDR1 is MDHEN, CDR2 SYDVKM, per germline. CDR3 size: 13 residues. Trimming removed 8 bases from V and 5 bases from J, with 16 bases in between. CDR3 sequence: CASSGHPEDEQYF. The CDR3 DNA is TGTGCCAGCTCGGGACATCCGGAGGACGAGCAGTACTTC.

This clone was seen a few times. The rearrangement links TRBV10-2 to TRBJ1-6, with 7 positions matching TRBD1. The CDR3 has 14 residues. V lost 5 bases to trimming and J lost 9 bases; unmatched junction nucleotides: 7. In germline, CDR1 is WSHSY, CDR2 SAAADI. CDR3 sequence (DNA): TGCGCCAGCAGTCGAACAGCAGGGGGTTCACCCCTCCACTTT. As protein: CASSRTAGGSPLHF.

The chain combines TRBV29-1 with TRBJ1-1, with D unresolved. Germline CDR1 reads SQVTM; CDR2 reads ANQGSEA. The ends were cut back, 4 bases at V and 2 bases at J, with 11 bases in the middle. CDR3 size: 13 residues. DNA of the CDR3: TGCAGCGTTGTTAGCAGAACTAACACTGAAGCTTTCTTT. Residues: CSVVSRTNTEAFF. Full variable domain (remainder filled in from reference TRBV29-1 and TRBJ1-1): SAVISQKPSRDICQRGTSLTIQCQVDSQVTMMFWYRQQPGQSLTLIATANQGSEATYESGFVIDKFPISRPNLTFSTLTVSNMSPEDSSIYLCSVVSRTNTEAFFGQGTRLTVV.

This chain connects TRBV7-2 to TRBJ1-1; D ambiguous. CDR1 and CDR2 from the germline V gene are SGHTA and FQGNSA. The CDR3 has 15 amino acids. Trimming removed 1 base at V and 0 bases at J, with 9 bases between. The CDR3 region is CASSLVHSLNTEAFF. Written as DNA, the CDR3 is TGTGCCAGCAGCTTAGTCCACAGTCTGAACACTGAAGCTTTCTTT.

This clone was found a few times. The sample carries other DNA sequences with the same CDR3. This chain connects TRBV10-2 to TRBJ2-2; TRBD2 aligns across 7 bases. V gave up 8 bases and J gave up 2 bases; unmatched junction bases: 8. Germline V gene sequence: CDR1 WSHSY, CDR2 SAAADI. The CDR3 has 15 amino acids. CDR3 in amino acids: CASSQTSPNTGELFF. For the CDR3, the DNA is TGCGCCAGCTCCCAGACTAGCCCAAACACCGGGGAGCTGTTTTTT.

The chain couples TRBV10-3 to TRBJ2-7; 7 nucleotides line up with TRBD2. The CDR3 is 16 amino acids. V lost 6 bases to trimming and J lost 0 bases; unmatched junction nucleotides: 11. Germline assignment: CDR1 ENHRY and CDR2 SYGVKD. The CDR3 loop is CAIRSSGGSRSYEQYF. The DNA for the CDR3 is TGTGCCATCAGGAGTAGCGGCGGGAGCCGCTCCTACGAGCAGTACTTC.

The gene calls are TRBV3-1 (or the pseudogene TRBV3-2) and TRBJ2-3, with TRBD1 as a possible D gene (5 bases). The ends were cut back, 0 bases at V and 2 bases at J, with 12 bases in the middle. This CDR3 is built from 16 residues. Germline values: CDR1 LGHDT, CDR2 YNNKEL (reference sequence). This CDR3 is CASSQDSDIFTDTQYF. The CDR3 DNA sequence: TGTGCCAGCAGCCAAGACTCGGACATTTTCACAGATACGCAGTATTTT.

The rearrangement joins TRBV5-1 to TRBJ2-1; D not certain. The V gene's germline CDR1 is SGHRS and CDR2 YFSETQ. The V gene lost 0 bases and the J gene lost 2 bases, with 6 bases spanning the gap. The CDR3 spans 14 residues. This CDR3 is CASSLAPAYNEQFF. The CDR3, as DNA: TGCGCCAGCAGCTTGGCCCCAGCCTACAATGAGCAGTTCTTC.

The rearrangement uses TRBV19 and TRBJ2-1; 13 bases line up with TRBD2. The CDR3 length is 20 residues. Germline trimming cut 6 bases from V and 8 bases from J; bases unmatched to any gene: 22. CDR1 LNHDA and CDR2 SQIVND come from the germline V gene (reference sequence). The CDR3 nucleotides read TGTGCCAGTAGGGAGACTTTTTCACTAGCGGGAGGGCCTGGGATGGATGAGCAGTTCTTC. Translation: CASRETFSLAGGPGMDEQFF. The variable domain in full, completed from reference TRBV19 and TRBJ2-1, reads DGGITQSPKYLFRKEGQNVTLSCEQNLNHDAMYWYRQDPGQGLRLIYYSQIVNDFQKGDIAEGYSVSREKKESFPLTVTSAQKNPTAFYLCASRETFSLAGGPGMDEQFFGPGTRLTVL.

The rearrangement joins TRBV6-4 to TRBJ2-1; TRBD2 is a possible D gene (7 bases). CDR1 MRHNA and CDR2 SNTAGT come from the germline V gene. Trimming left V 0 bases short and J 6 bases short, with 15 bases between. This CDR3 comprises 16 residues. The CDR3 reads CASSDSGGGKVNEQFF. The CDR3 region has the DNA TGTGCCAGCAGTGACTCGGGAGGGGGGAAAGTCAATGAGCAGTTCTTC.

The CDR3 DNA follows: TGCGCCAGCAGCTTGGGTGGGGGGCAAACCTACAATGAGCAGTTCTTC. Its translation: CASSLGGGQTYNEQFF. The rearrangement links TRBV5-1 to TRBJ2-1; either TRBD1 or TRBD2 may fit D (6 bases each). V shed 0 bases and J shed 2 bases, with 12 bases lying between them. Germline V gene sequence: CDR1 SGHRS, CDR2 YFSETQ. This CDR3 contains 16 residues.

This rearrangement joins TRBV15 to TRBJ2-4; 9 bases match TRBD1. Germline V gene lookup returns CDR1 LNHNV and CDR2 YYDKDF (reference sequence). The CDR3 has 15 residues. J gave up 9 bases and V 0 bases, and 6 bases lay outside the gene matches. The CDR3, as DNA: TGTGCCACCAGCAGAGATCGGACAGGGGAAGGCATTCAGTACTTC. Translation gives CATSRDRTGEGIQYF.